These T cell receptor beta chains were read from a single sample in a study of T cells in Graves' hyperthyroidism and ophthalmopathy. A single record per CDR3 protein comes from TCRdb applying MiXCR to the multiplex PCR reads. The sample has a few hundred thousand distinct CDR3 sequences, about 20% seen once. The sample taken for sequencing was blood. The receptor source for this set is a woman aged 18-29 years with Graves' hyperthyroidism. Both conserved end residues are part of each CDR3. D genes are given only for firm matches. For some rows the clone size is stated as once, few or many, or as a class when expanded; others skip it.

d_gene	v_gene	abundance	j_gene	CDR3nt	CDR3aa
NA	TRBV6-2/TRBV6-3	NA	TRBJ2-7	TGTGCCAGCAGTCCGCCGCGAGGGTCTCTCGAGCAGTACTTC	CASSPPRGSLEQYF
NA	TRBV7-6	once	TRBJ2-2	TGTGCCAGCAGCTTAGGTGCAGGGCGGGGGGAGCTGTTTTTT	CASSLGAGRGELFF
NA	TRBV5-4	few	TRBJ1-1	TGTGCCAGCAGCTTGGGGCTAGGTACAGGTTCCACTGAAGCTTTCTTT	CASSLGLGTGSTEAFF
NA	TRBV12-5	NA	TRBJ1-1	TGTGCTAGTGGTTTGGTACTGGCGGGGGCGAGGAGGAACACTGAAGCTTTCTTT	CASGLVLAGARRNTEAFF
TRBD2	TRBV3-1	many	TRBJ2-7	TGTGCCAGCAGCCATAGCGGGGGGGACCCCTACGAGCAGTACTTC	CASSHSGGDPYEQYF
NA	TRBV12-3/TRBV12-4	many	TRBJ1-1	TGTGCCAGCAGTCCTCGGGCCAGAGGAGCTTTCTTT	CASSPRARGAFF
NA	TRBV19	many	TRBJ1-5	TGTGCCAGTAGTTTCGACGCCCAGCCCCAGCATTTT	CASSFDAQPQHF
TRBD2	TRBV2	NA	TRBJ2-7	TGTGCCAGCAGAGGGACTAGCTGGGACGAGCAGTACTTC	CASRGTSWDEQYF
NA	TRBV6-1	many	TRBJ2-5	TGTGCCAGCAGTGAAGTGGGCAGGGAACAAGAGACCCAGTACTTC	CASSEVGREQETQYF
NA	TRBV10-3	many	TRBJ2-5	TGTGCCATCTCCAGGGACGGAGAAGAGACCCAGTACTTC	CAISRDGEETQYF
TRBD1	TRBV12-3/TRBV12-4	many	TRBJ2-5	TGTGCCAGCAGTGAGACAGGGGGCGCAAAGACCCAGTACTTC	CASSETGGAKTQYF
TRBD2	TRBV15	many	TRBJ2-5	TGTGCCACCAGCGAGCGGGGGGGCAGTCGCGAGACCCAGTACTTC	CATSERGGSRETQYF
NA	TRBV20-1	many	TRBJ2-5	TGCAGTGCTAGAGATAGGCTACGGGAGACCCAGTACTTC	CSARDRLRETQYF
NA	TRBV12-3/TRBV12-4	many	TRBJ2-2	TGTGCCAGCAGTTCCACAGGGTTCGGGGAGCTGTTTTTT	CASSSTGFGELFF
NA	TRBV27	NA	TRBJ2-2	TGTGCCAGCAGTACGCCCGGGGAGCTGTTTTTT	CASSTPGELFF
TRBD1	TRBV24-1	many	TRBJ2-7	TGTGCCACCAGTGAAACCGGGACAGGGTTCGACGAGCAGTACTTC	CATSETGTGFDEQYF
NA	TRBV9	many	TRBJ2-7	TGTGCCAGCAGCGGTCGGGACTACGAGCAGTACTTC	CASSGRDYEQYF
NA	TRBV28	many	TRBJ2-7	TGTGCCAGCAGTTTACTGATACGCGGCCAGGTGCCCCACGAGCAGTACTTC	CASSLLIRGQVPHEQYF
NA	TRBV12-3/TRBV12-4	many	TRBJ2-7	TGTGCCAGCAGTTTAAGGCCCTGGGGGAGTTCCTACGAGCAGTACTTC	CASSLRPWGSSYEQYF
NA	TRBV12-3/TRBV12-4	many	TRBJ1-1	TGTGCCAGCAGTTTACGGAGGAACACTGAAGCTTTCTTT	CASSLRRNTEAFF
TRBD1	TRBV24-1	many	TRBJ2-2	TGTGCCACCAGCCCATCGGACAGGGGGCGGCCCGGGGAGCTGTTTTTT	CATSPSDRGRPGELFF
TRBD2	TRBV2	NA	TRBJ2-7	TGTGCCAGCAGGGCCCCGGGGGGGTACGAGCAGTACTTC	CASRAPGGYEQYF
NA	TRBV12-3/TRBV12-4	NA	TRBJ1-1	TGTGCCAGCAGTTTAGATTCGCCAGGGGAAGCTTTCTTT	CASSLDSPGEAFF
NA	TRBV6-1	NA	TRBJ2-7	TGTGCCAGCGCGGAGTGGCAGGGGGGATCCTACGAGCAGTACTTC	CASAEWQGGSYEQYF
NA	TRBV5-6	many	TRBJ2-4	TGTGCCAGCAGCTTGGGAGGGACTGGGGGAAACATTCAGTACTTC	CASSLGGTGGNIQYF
NA	TRBV19	many	TRBJ1-5	TGTGCCAGTACCCCCGGGCGATTGTATCAGCCCCAGCATTTT	CASTPGRLYQPQHF
NA	TRBV2	many	TRBJ2-7	TGTGCCAGCACGGAGCAAAGGGTTGAGCAGTACTTC	CASTEQRVEQYF
TRBD2	TRBV4-2	many	TRBJ2-5	TGTGCCAGCAGCCTAAAAGCGGGGGGGCCAACGCAAGAGACCCAGTACTTC	CASSLKAGGPTQETQYF
TRBD1	TRBV20-1	NA	TRBJ2-3	TGCAGTGCCCAAACCGAAGACAGGGGTGGCACAGATACGCAGTATTTT	CSAQTEDRGGTDTQYF
NA	TRBV28	many	TRBJ2-2	TGTGCCAGCAGTTTTTGGGCCGCGAACACCGGGGAGCTGTTTTTT	CASSFWAANTGELFF
TRBD2	TRBV4-1	NA	TRBJ2-7	TGCGCCAGCAGCCAACCTCTAGCGGGGACATCCTACGAGCAGTACTTC	CASSQPLAGTSYEQYF
TRBD1	TRBV11-2	NA	TRBJ2-4	TGTGCCAGCAGTTCCAGGACAGGGGGGCTAGCCAAAAACATTCAGTACTTC	CASSSRTGGLAKNIQYF
TRBD1	TRBV28	NA	TRBJ2-7	TGTGCCAGCAGCTTATTCCGGGACAGGACCTACGAGCAGTACTTC	CASSLFRDRTYEQYF
NA	TRBV7-8	NA	TRBJ2-2	TGTGCCAGCAGGGATTGGGGGTTGGCCGGGGAGCTGTTTTTT	CASRDWGLAGELFF
TRBD1	TRBV7-3	many	TRBJ1-2	TGTGCCAGCAGCCCAGACAGGGGTTCTGGCTACACCTTC	CASSPDRGSGYTF
TRBD1	TRBV2	many	TRBJ1-1	TGTGCCAGCAGGGACCGGACACAGGGGACTGAAGCTTTCTTT	CASRDRTQGTEAFF
TRBD1	TRBV6-1	many	TRBJ1-1	TGTGCCAGCAGTGAGAGGACAGGTCGGAACACTGAAGCTTTCTTT	CASSERTGRNTEAFF
NA	TRBV4-1	NA	TRBJ1-1	TGCGCCAGCAGCCAAGACTCCAGGGGAACGAACACTGAAGCTTTCTTT	CASSQDSRGTNTEAFF
NA	TRBV6-2/TRBV6-3	NA	TRBJ1-3	TGTGCCAGCAGTTACTCGACCCCCTCTGGAAACACCATATATTTT	CASSYSTPSGNTIYF
TRBD1	TRBV18	many	TRBJ1-1	TGTGCCAGCTCACACGGACAGGGGATAGTCACTGAAGCTTTCTTT	CASSHGQGIVTEAFF
TRBD2	TRBV18	many	TRBJ2-5	TGTGCCAGCTCACTAGCGGGAATCAAGGGCGAGACCCAGTACTTC	CASSLAGIKGETQYF